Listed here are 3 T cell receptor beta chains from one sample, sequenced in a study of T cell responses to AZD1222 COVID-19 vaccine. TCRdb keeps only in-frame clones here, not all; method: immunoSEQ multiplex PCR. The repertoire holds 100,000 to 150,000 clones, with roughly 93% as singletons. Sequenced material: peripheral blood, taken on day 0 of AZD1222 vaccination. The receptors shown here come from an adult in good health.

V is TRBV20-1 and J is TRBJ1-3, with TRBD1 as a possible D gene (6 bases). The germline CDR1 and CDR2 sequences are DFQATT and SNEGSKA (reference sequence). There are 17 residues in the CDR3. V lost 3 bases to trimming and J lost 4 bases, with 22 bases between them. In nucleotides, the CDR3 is TGCAGTGCTAGTCCCAAGGGGGGCAGGGTCGGCGGAAACACCATATATTTT. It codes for CSASPKGGRVGGNTIYF.

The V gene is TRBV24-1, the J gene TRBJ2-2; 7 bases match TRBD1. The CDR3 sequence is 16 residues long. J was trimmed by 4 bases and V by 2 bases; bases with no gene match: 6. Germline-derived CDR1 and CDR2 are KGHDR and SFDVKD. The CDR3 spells CATSDYDRGLTGELFF. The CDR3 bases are TGTGCCACCAGTGATTATGATAGGGGGCTCACCGGGGAGCTGTTTTTT.

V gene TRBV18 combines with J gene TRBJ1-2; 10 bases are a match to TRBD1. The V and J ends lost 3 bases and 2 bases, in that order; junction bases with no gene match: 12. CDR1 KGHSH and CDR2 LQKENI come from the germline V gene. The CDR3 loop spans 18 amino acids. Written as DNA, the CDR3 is TGTGCCAGCTCACCCCCCGGGACAGGGGCCTCCCCCAACTATGGCTACACCTTC. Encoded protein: CASSPPGTGASPNYGYTF. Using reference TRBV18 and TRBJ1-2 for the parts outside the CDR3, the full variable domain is NAGVMQNPRHLVRRRGQEARLRCSPMKGHSHVYWYRQLPEEGLKFMVYLQKENIIDESGMPKERFSAEFPKEGPSILRIQQVVRGDSAAYFCASSPPGTGASPNYGYTFGSGTRLTVV.